This T cell receptor (beta chain) was documented in a study of cytomegalovirus exposure and HLA in healthy donors. Across the whole study: Early on, a data release was issued that held 85 million to 95 million unique TCRs from HLA-typed donors.

The CDR3 covers 13 residues. Germline V gene data show CDR1 as SQVTM and CDR2 as ANQGSEA. The J segment lost 5 bases and the V segment lost 5 bases, leaving 8 bases of the junction unmatched. Primers for the PCR totalled 60 Vbeta and 13 Jbeta. Clones were read by immunoSEQ multiplex PCR, and TCRdb kept only the in-frame ones, dropping some. The data hold about 120,000 clones, with about three fifths observed a single time. The sample consisted of PBMCs. This chain links TRBV29-1 with TRBJ1-1; 7 nucleotides match TRBD1. The sequence came from a woman aged 40-49 years in good health and CMV-seropositive. This chain's CDR3 is CSVFGRGVTEAFF. CDR3 nucleotide sequence: TGCAGCGTTTTCGGCAGGGGGGTGACTGAAGCTTTCTTT.